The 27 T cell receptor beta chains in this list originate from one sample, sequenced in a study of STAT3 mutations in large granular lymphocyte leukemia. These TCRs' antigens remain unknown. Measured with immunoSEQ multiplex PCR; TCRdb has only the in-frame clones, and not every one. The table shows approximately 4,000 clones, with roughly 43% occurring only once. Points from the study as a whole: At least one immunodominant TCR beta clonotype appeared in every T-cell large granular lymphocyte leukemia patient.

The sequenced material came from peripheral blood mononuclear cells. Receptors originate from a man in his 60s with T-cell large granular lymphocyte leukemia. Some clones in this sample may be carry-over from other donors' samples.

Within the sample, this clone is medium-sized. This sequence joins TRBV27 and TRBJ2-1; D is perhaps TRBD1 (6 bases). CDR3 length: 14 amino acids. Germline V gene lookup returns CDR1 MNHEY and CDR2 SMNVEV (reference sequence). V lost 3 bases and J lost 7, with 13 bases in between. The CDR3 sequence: CASSLSQGWNEQFF. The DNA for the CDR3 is TGTGCCAGCAGTTTGAGCCAGGGGTGGAATGAGCAGTTCTTC.

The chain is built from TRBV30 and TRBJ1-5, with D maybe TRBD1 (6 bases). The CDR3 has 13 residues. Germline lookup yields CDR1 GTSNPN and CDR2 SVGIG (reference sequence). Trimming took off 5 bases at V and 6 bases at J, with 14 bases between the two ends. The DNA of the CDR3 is TGTGCCTGGGACAGGTTTGGGGGTCAGCCCCAGCATTTT. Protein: CAWDRFGGQPQHF. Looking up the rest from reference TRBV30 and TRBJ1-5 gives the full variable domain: SQTIHQWPATLVQPVGSPLSLECTVEGTSNPNLYWYRQAAGRGLQLLFYSVGIGQISSEVPQNLSASRPQDRQFILSSKKLLLSDSGFYLCAWDRFGGQPQHFGDGTRLSIL.

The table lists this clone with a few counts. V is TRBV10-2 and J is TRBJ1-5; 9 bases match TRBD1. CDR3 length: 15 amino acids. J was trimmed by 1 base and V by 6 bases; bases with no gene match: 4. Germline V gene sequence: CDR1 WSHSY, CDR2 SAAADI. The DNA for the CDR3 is TGCGCCAGCAGCATCGGACAGGGGAGCAATCAGCCCCAGCATTTT. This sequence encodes CASSIGQGSNQPQHF.

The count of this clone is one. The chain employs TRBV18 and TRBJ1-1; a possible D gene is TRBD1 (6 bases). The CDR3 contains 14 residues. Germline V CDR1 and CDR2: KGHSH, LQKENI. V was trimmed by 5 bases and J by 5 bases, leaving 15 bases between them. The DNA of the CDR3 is TGTGCCAGCTCATCGGGGGCGAAGGGGACTGAAGCTTTCTTT. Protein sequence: CASSSGAKGTEAFF.

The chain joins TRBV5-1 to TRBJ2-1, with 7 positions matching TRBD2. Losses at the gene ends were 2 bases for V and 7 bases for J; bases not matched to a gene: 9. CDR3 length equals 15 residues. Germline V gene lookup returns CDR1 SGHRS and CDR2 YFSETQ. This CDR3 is CASSLGEGRGNEQFF. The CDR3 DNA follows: TGCGCCAGCAGCTTAGGGGAAGGGCGGGGGAATGAGCAGTTCTTC.

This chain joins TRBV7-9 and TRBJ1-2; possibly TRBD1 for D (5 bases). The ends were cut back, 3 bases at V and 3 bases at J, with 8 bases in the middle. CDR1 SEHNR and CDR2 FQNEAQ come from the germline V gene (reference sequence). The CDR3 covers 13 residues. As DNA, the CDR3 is TGTGCCAGCAGCTTGGGGGGGGACTATGGCTACACCTTC. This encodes CASSLGGDYGYTF.

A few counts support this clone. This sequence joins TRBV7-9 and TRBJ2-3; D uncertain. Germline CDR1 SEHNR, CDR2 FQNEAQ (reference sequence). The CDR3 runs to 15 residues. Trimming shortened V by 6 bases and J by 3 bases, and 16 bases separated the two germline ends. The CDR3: CASSYRNDVTDTQYF. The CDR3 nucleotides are TGTGCCAGCAGTTACCGGAATGACGTAACAGATACGCAGTATTTT.

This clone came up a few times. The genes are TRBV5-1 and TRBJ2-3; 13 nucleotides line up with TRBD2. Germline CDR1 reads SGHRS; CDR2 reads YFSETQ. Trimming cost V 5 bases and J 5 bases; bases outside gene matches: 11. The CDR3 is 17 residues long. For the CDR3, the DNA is TGCGCCAGCAGATCGGGACTAGCGGGACCCCGGGGAGATACGCAGTATTTT. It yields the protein CASRSGLAGPRGDTQYF.

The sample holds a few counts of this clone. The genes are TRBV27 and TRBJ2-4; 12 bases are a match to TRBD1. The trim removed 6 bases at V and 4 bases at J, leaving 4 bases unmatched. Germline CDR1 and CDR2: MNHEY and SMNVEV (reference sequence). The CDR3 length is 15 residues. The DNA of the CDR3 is TGTGCCAGCAGACCGGGACAGGGGGCGAAAAACATTCAGTACTTC. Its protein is CASRPGQGAKNIQYF.

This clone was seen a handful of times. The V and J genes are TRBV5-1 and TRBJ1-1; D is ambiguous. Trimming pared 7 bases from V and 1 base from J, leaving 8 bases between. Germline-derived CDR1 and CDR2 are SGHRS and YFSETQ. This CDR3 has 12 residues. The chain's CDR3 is CASGVGNTEAFF. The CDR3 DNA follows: TGCGCCAGCGGGGTGGGGAACACTGAAGCTTTCTTT.

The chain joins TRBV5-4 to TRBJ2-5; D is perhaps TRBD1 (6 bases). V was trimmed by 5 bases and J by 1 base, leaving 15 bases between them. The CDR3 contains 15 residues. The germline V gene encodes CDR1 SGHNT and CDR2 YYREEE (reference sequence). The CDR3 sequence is CASSNPRGTQETQYF. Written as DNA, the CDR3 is TGTGCCAGCAGTAATCCAAGGGGGACCCAAGAGACCCAGTACTTC.

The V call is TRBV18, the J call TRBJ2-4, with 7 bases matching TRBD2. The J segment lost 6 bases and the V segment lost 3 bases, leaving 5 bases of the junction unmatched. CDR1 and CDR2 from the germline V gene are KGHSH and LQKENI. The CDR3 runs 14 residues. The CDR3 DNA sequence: TGTGCCAGCTCACCCGCGGCTAGCGGAAACATTCAGTACTTC. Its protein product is CASSPAASGNIQYF.

CDR3 residues: CASSPTVGENTEAFF. For the CDR3, the DNA is TGTGCCAGCTCACCGACGGTGGGGGAAAACACTGAAGCTTTCTTT. V usage is TRBV18 and J usage is TRBJ1-1, with D tentatively TRBD1 (5 bases). The CDR3 contains 15 residues. Germline V gene sequence: CDR1 KGHSH, CDR2 LQKENI. V lost 3 bases, J lost 2 bases, and 13 bases lay in between.

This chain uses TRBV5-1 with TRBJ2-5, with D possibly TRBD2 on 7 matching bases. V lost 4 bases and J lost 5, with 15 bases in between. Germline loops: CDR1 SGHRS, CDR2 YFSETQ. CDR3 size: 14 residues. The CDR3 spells CASSPGRGAETQYF. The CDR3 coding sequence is TGCGCCAGCAGCCCTGGCCGGGGGGCTGAGACCCAGTACTTC.

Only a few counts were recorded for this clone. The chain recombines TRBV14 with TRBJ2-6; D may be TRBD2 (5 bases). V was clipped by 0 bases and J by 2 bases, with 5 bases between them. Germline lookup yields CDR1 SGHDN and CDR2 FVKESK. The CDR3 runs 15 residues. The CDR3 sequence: CASSQDGTGANVLTF. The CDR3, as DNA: TGTGCCAGCAGCCAAGACGGGACTGGGGCCAACGTCCTGACTTTC.

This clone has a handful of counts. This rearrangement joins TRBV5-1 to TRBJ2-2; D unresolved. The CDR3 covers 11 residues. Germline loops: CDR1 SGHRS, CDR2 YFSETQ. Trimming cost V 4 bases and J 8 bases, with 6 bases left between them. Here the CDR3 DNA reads TGCGCCAGCAGCCTGCTTGGGGAGCTGTTTTTT. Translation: CASSLLGELFF.

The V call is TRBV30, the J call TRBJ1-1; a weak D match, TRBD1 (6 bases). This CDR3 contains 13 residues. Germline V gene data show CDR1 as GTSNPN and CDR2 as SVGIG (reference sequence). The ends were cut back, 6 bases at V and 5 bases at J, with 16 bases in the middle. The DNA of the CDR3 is TGTGCCTGCTATGTCCGGGGGCGGACTGAAGCTTTCTTT. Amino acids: CACYVRGRTEAFF.

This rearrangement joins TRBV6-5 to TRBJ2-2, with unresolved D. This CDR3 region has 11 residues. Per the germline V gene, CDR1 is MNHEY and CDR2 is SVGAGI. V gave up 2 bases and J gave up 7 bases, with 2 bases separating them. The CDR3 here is CASSYIGELFF. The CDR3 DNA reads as TGTGCCAGCAGTTACATCGGGGAGCTGTTTTTT.

In DNA form, the CDR3 reads TGTGCCAGCTCACCGGACATGGATACGCAGTATTTT. As protein: CASSPDMDTQYF. The chain recombines TRBV18 with TRBJ2-3, with D possibly TRBD1 on 5 matching bases. Germline CDR1 is KGHSH and CDR2 is LQKENI. V lost 3 bases to trimming and J lost 6 bases, with 7 bases between them. CDR3 length: 12 residues.

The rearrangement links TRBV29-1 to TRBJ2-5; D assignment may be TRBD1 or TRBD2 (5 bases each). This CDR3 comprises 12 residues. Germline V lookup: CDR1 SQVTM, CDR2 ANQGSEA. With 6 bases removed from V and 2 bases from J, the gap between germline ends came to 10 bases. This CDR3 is CSVEGSQETQYF. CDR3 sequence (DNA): TGCAGCGTCGAGGGGAGTCAAGAGACCCAGTACTTC.

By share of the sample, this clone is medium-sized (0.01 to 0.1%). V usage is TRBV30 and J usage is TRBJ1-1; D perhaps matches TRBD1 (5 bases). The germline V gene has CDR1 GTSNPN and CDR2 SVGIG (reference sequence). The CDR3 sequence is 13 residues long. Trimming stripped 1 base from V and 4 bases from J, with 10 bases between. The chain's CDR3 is CAWSAGTGTEAFF. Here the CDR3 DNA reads TGTGCCTGGAGTGCTGGGACGGGCACTGAAGCTTTCTTT.

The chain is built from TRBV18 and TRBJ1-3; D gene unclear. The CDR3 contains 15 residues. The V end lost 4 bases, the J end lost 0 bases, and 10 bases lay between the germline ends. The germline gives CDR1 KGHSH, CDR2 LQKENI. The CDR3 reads CASSQDNFSGNTIYF. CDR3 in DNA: TGTGCCAGCTCACAAGACAACTTCTCTGGAAACACCATATATTTT. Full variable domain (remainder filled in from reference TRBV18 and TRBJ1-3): NAGVMQNPRHLVRRRGQEARLRCSPMKGHSHVYWYRQLPEEGLKFMVYLQKENIIDESGMPKERFSAEFPKEGPSILRIQQVVRGDSAAYFCASSQDNFSGNTIYFGEGSWLTVV.

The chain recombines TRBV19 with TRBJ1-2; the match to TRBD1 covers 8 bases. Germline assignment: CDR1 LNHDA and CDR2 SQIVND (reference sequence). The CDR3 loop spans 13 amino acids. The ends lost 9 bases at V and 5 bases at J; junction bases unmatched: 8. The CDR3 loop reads CASKLGQGYGYTF. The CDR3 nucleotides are TGTGCCAGCAAGCTAGGACAGGGATATGGCTACACCTTC.

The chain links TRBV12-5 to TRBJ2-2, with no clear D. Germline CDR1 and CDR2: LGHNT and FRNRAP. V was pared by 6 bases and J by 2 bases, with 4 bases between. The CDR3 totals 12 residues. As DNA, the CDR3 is TGTGCTAGTGGGATAAACACCGGGGAGCTGTTTTTT. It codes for CASGINTGELFF.

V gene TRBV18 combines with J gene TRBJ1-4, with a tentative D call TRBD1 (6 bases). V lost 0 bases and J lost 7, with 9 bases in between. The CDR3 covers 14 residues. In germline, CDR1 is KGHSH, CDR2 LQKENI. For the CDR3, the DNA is TGTGCCAGCTCACCACCGGGGGCGAGTGAAAAACTGTTTTTT. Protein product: CASSPPGASEKLFF.

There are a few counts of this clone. The CDR3: CASSQGGLAGYNEQFF. In nucleotides, the CDR3 is TGTGCCAGCAGCCAAGGGGGTCTAGCGGGTTACAATGAGCAGTTCTTC. This chain uses TRBV14 with TRBJ2-1; 8 nucleotides align to TRBD2. This CDR3 comprises 16 residues. V dropped 1 base and J dropped 4; count of bases not matched to a gene: 6. Germline-derived CDR1 and CDR2 are SGHDN and FVKESK.

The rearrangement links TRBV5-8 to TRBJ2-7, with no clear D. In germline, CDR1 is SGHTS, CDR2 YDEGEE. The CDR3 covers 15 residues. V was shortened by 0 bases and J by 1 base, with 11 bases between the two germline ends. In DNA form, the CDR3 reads TGTGCCAGCAGCTTGGGGAACGGGCCATCCTACGAGCAGTACGTC. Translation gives CASSLGNGPSYEQYV.